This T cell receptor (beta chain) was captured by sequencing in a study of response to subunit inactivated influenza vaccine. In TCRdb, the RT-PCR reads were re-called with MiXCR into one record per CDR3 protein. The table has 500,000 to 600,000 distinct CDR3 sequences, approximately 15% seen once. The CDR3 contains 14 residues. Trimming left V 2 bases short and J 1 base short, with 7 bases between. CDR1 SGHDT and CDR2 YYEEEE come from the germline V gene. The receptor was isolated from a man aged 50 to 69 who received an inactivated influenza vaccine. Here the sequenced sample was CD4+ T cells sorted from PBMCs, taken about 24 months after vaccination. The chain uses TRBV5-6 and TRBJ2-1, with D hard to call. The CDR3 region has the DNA TGTGCCAGCAGCTTTGGTAGATCCTACAATGAGCAGTTCTTC. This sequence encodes CASSFGRSYNEQFF.